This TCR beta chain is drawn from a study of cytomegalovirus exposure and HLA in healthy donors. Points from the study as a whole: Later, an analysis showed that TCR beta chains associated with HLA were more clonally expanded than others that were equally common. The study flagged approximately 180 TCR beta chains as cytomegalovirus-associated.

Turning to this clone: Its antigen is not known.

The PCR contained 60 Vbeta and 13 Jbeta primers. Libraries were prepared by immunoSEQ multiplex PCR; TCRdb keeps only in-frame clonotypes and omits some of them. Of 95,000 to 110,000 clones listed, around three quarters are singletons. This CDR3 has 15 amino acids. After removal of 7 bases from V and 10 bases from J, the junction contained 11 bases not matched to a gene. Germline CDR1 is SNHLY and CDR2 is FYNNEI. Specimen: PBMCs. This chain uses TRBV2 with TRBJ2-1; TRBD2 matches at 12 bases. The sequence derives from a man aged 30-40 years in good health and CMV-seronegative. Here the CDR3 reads CASKSRTSGVQEQFF. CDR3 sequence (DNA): TGTGCCAGCAAATCCCGGACTAGCGGGGTCCAGGAGCAGTTCTTC.